This T cell receptor beta chain appears in the sequencing data of a study of T cell changes during pregnancy in multiple sclerosis. This clone was seen once. Sequencing was performed with immunoSEQ multiplex PCR; in TCRdb, only in-frame clones are kept and a portion is missing. The profile shows some 44,000 clones, roughly 90% of them singletons. Germline loops: CDR1 MDHEN, CDR2 SYDVKM. The CDR3 runs to 17 residues. Trimming shortened V by 2 bases and J by 1 base, and 18 bases separated the two germline ends. The clonotype originates from a female donor with multiple sclerosis, enrolled in a pregnancy study. V gene TRBV28 combines with J gene TRBJ2-7; D perhaps matches TRBD1 (6 bases). The starting material was CD4+ T cells from peripheral blood mononuclear cells, obtained in the second trimester of pregnancy. CDR3 DNA sequence: TGTGCCAGCAGTTTACTGGACAGCGTAACTTGGTCCTACGAGCAGTACTTC. The encoded protein is CASSLLDSVTWSYEQYF.